Listed below are T cell receptor beta chains from one sample, sequenced in a study of CD8 T cells in ankylosing spondylitis. TCRdb re-called the 5' RACE reads with MiXCR, one entry per CDR3 protein. Counted here are about 130,000 distinct CDR3 sequences, more than 6.5% occurring once; the ten biggest clones make up 12%. Sequences were obtained from blood, either unsorted or a sorted T cell fraction (not recorded which). These receptors came from a male donor with ankylosing spondylitis or in good health (not recorded which). Each CDR3 is given without its conserved first and last residue. Each record gives: D gene, V gene, J gene, CDR3 protein. A D gene is named only where the DNA matches it firmly.

>TRBD2|TRBV12-3/TRBV12-4|TRBJ2-1
ASSLWASGVHEQF
>TRBD1|TRBV25-1|TRBJ2-5
ATTRDRGAQETQY
>NA|TRBV10-3|TRBJ2-5
AISAGQEETQY
>NA|TRBV20-1|TRBJ1-2
SARGGATNYGYT
>NA|TRBV11-2|TRBJ1-1
ASSSTGLNTEAF
>TRBD1|TRBV2|TRBJ1-1
ATAGGGSTEAF
>TRBD1|TRBV25-1|TRBJ1-2
ASSGQGAEDYGYT
>NA|TRBV11-2|TRBJ1-1
ASSLNTDTEAF
>TRBD1|TRBV6-1|TRBJ1-2
ASSPLGQGVPYGYT
>NA|TRBV7-9|TRBJ2-2
ASSLLGQPNTGELF
>NA|TRBV6-2/TRBV6-3|TRBJ2-1
ASSYVDEQF
>NA|TRBV5-1|TRBJ1-1
ASSLMNLNTEAF
>TRBD2|TRBV7-2|TRBJ2-1
ASSIGASGAGHEQF
>TRBD1|TRBV27|TRBJ1-2
ASSFSGQAPNYGYT
>TRBD2|TRBV20-1|TRBJ2-1
SAGLAGGYNEQF
>NA|TRBV7-7|TRBJ2-5
ASSPDTQETQY
>TRBD2|TRBV20-1|TRBJ2-3
SANRDYVPPDTQY
>TRBD2|TRBV5-1|TRBJ2-7
ASSLGSGGPSSYEQY
>TRBD2|TRBV7-9|TRBJ2-1
ASRPEGTSGNNEQF
>NA|TRBV6-1|TRBJ1-1
ASRDFLRAEAF
>NA|TRBV28|TRBJ1-4
ASSHGLAEKLF
>TRBD1|TRBV9|TRBJ1-2
ASSATGAANYGYT